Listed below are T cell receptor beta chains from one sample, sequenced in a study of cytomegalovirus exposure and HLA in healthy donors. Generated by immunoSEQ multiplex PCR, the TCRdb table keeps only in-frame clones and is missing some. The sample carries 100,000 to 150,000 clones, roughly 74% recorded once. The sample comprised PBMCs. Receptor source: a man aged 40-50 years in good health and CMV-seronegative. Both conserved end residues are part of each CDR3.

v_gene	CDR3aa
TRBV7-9	CASSPSGGTGELFF
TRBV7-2	CASSPAVSYGYTF
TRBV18	CASSDIEPQKAFF
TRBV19	CASEQGANIQYF
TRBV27	CASSGISSTGEEGEGYNSPLHF
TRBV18	CASSPGLSNQPQHF
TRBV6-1	CASSETPDLLPLAKNIQYF
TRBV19	CASSTLAGGTYEQYF
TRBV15	CATSDRRSNQPQHF
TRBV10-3	CAIKEASSYEQYF
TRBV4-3	CASSQDSQELQPQHF
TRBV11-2	CASSLGANFLYGYTF
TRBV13	CASSPWTESPFF
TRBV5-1	CASSLRSSGGTDTQYF
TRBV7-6	CASSPGGGLNQPQHF
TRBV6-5	CASSKGRDRGEQYF
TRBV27	CASSPGTASGGADGEQYF
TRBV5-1	CASSLDASGGANEQFF
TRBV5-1	CASSYTGSNEQFF
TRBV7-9	CASTPHLRAVSTGELFF